This TCR beta chain is drawn from a study of shared clonotypes between healthy human individuals. CD45RO-negative, CCR7-selected cells formed the naive CD8 fraction, which excluded terminally differentiated effector memory CD45RA+ cells. Germline trimming cut 6 bases from V and 0 bases from J; bases unmatched to any gene: 9. Looked up from germline, CDR1 is SGHVS and CDR2 is FQNEAQ. This CDR3 comprises 16 residues. This clone was seen a single time. Genomic DNA (from each subset) was split evenly across several immunoSEQ plates. Measured with immunoSEQ multiplex PCR; TCRdb has only the in-frame clones, and not every one. Among some 2,000,000 clones listed, over 85% were seen once.

This sequence was found in a man in his late teens or twenties in good health. The sequenced sample consisted of naive CD8+ T cells sorted from blood. This sequence joins TRBV7-8 and TRBJ1-2, with 8 bases fitting TRBD1. CDR3 nucleotide sequence: TGTGCCAGCAGTTCCCCGGGACAGGAGACTAACTATGGCTACACCTTC. Protein sequence: CASSSPGQETNYGYTF. Combining the CDR3 with reference TRBV7-8 and TRBJ1-2 gives the whole variable domain GAGVSQSPRYKVAKRGQDVALRCDPISGHVSLFWYQQALGQGPEFLTYFQNEAQLDKSGLPSDRFFAERPEGSVSTLKIQRTQQEDSAVYLCASSSPGQETNYGYTFGSGTRLTVV.